The 8 T cell receptor beta chains presented below share a single source sample, sequenced in a study of blood T cells in healthy people across ages. For the second PCR, which ran for 7 to 11 cycles, a sample-barcoded 5' primer and a J-beta primer mix were used. TCRdb reprocessed the 5' RACE reads via MiXCR and lists one record per CDR3 protein. The profile shows over a million distinct CDR3 sequences, roughly a quarter of them singletons. These data are also associated with another study on T cells of mothers and their children.

Sequences were obtained from blood. These receptors were obtained from a girl aged 2-10 years in good health.

For the CDR3, the DNA is TGTGCCAGCAAGGTGGGCGGTACCTACGAGCAGTACTTC. Translated: CASKVGGTYEQYF. The chain is built from TRBV27 and TRBJ2-5; no definite D call. The J call may be mistaken, given a closer DNA end match to TRBJ2-7. Germline lookup yields CDR1 MNHEY and CDR2 SMNVEV (reference sequence). This CDR3 has 13 amino acids.

This clonotype was recorded a few times. The rearrangement links TRBV4-2 to TRBJ1-2; D might be TRBD1 (6 bases). This CDR3 has 15 residues. V was clipped by 3 bases and J by 0 bases, with 11 bases between them. Germline assignment: CDR1 LGHNA and CDR2 YNFKEQ. CDR3 nucleotide sequence: TGTGCCAGCAGCCAGTCCGGGACACCTAACTATGGCTACACCTTC. Its protein is CASSQSGTPNYGYTF.

The V gene is TRBV7-6, the J gene TRBJ2-3; D may be TRBD1 (6 bases). The CDR3 extends over 15 amino acids. Germline assignment: CDR1 SGHVS and CDR2 FNYEAQ. V lost 4 bases to trimming and J lost 0 bases, with 11 bases between them. CDR3 residues: CASSSPGASTDTQYF. CDR3 DNA sequence: TGTGCCAGCAGCTCTCCAGGGGCGAGCACAGATACGCAGTATTTT.

This clonotype was seen only a few times. The chain is built from TRBV12-3 or TRBV12-4 and TRBJ1-4; D is undetermined. The CDR3 covers 15 residues. V was trimmed by 1 base and J by 8 bases, leaving 14 bases between them. The CDR3 bases are TGTGCCAGCAGTTTAGTTGCTCCCCCGGAGGAAAAACTGTTTTTT. The encoded protein is CASSLVAPPEEKLFF.

CDR3 sequence (DNA): TGTGCCACCAGTGATTCAAGACAGCTCGGATCACCCCTCCACTTT. Residues: CATSDSRQLGSPLHF. The chain uses TRBV24-1 and TRBJ1-6, with TRBD1 as a possible D gene (5 bases). Between the trimmed V and J ends, which lost 2 bases and 10 bases, there was a span of 14 bases. This CDR3 comprises 15 residues. CDR1 is KGHDR and CDR2 is SFDVKD in the germline V gene.

V gene TRBV7-9 combines with J gene TRBJ2-6, with D perhaps given as TRBD1 or TRBD2 (5 bases each). Germline-derived CDR1 and CDR2 are SEHNR and FQNEAQ (reference sequence). Between the trimmed V and J ends, which lost 2 bases and 9 bases, there was a span of 14 bases. The CDR3 sequence is 15 residues long. The CDR3 DNA is TGTGCCAGCAGCTTAACTCTCGGGACGGACAACGTCCTGACTTTC. It yields the protein CASSLTLGTDNVLTF.

This clonotype was detected only a few times. The chain recombines TRBV11-2 with TRBJ2-1, with D perhaps matching TRBD1 or TRBD2 (6 bases each). The CDR3 has 17 amino acids. CDR1 SGHAT and CDR2 FQNNGV come from the germline V gene. The ends were cut back, 6 bases at V and 10 bases at J, with 28 bases in the middle. CDR3 in amino acids: CASSPFRGRREDREQFF. For the CDR3, the DNA is TGTGCCAGCAGTCCATTCAGGGGTCGGAGGGAAGATCGAGAGCAGTTCTTC.

This clonotype was counted between two and nine times. The chain recombines TRBV6-6 with TRBJ1-2; no firm D call. The CDR3 runs 13 residues. Germline loops: CDR1 MNHNY, CDR2 SVGAGI (reference sequence). Here the CDR3 DNA reads TGTGCAGTCCGGACGGGCCTCGGGAATGGCTACACCTTC. Amino acids: CAVRTGLGNGYTF.